A single sample is the source of the 13 T cell receptor beta chains below, sequenced in a study of cytomegalovirus exposure and HLA in healthy donors. The PCR used 60 Vbeta and 13 Jbeta primers. Data came from immunoSEQ multiplex PCR; TCRdb stores just in-frame clones and leaves some out. The data show under 250,000 clones, about three quarters seen once. The sequencing sample was made of PBMCs. These receptors came from a boy aged 10-17 years in good health and CMV-seronegative.

This chain links TRBV11-3 with TRBJ2-2; 7 nucleotides match TRBD2. The ends lost 3 bases at V and 7 bases at J; junction bases unmatched: 11. Germline assignment: CDR1 SGHNT and CDR2 YENEEA. CDR3 size: 16 residues. The CDR3, as DNA: TGTGCCAGCAGCTTCCAGCTCGGGAGGTTCGGCGGGGAGCTGTTTTTT. Translating gives CASSFQLGRFGGELFF.

CDR3 nucleotide sequence: TGTGCCAGCAGCGTAGAACGCCGGGATCTGCGGACTAATGAAAAACTGTTTTTT. This translates into CASSVERRDLRTNEKLFF. This rearrangement joins TRBV9 to TRBJ1-4; unclear D gene. Germline loops: CDR1 SGDLS, CDR2 YYNGEE. Between the trimmed V and J ends, which lost 0 bases and 2 bases, there was a span of 17 bases. This CDR3 is built from 18 residues.

The rearrangement links TRBV7-2 to TRBJ1-2; 8 nucleotides align to TRBD1. Germline V gene data show CDR1 as SGHTA and CDR2 as FQGNSA. V lost 3 bases to trimming and J lost 3 bases; unmatched junction nucleotides: 6. The CDR3 runs to 15 residues. The CDR3 is CASSFYQGADYGYTF. The DNA for the CDR3 is TGTGCCAGCAGCTTTTACCAGGGGGCGGACTATGGCTACACCTTC.

Comments on this clone: The germline gene is not matched at one end of the junction; a read error may be the cause. The chain has TRBV18 and TRBJ2-3, with 9 positions matching TRBD2. The CDR3 sequence is 17 residues long. Germline V CDR1 and CDR2: KGHSH, LQKENI. CDR3 bases: TGTGCCAGCTCACCACTCTCGGCGGGAGGGGTGACAGATGCGCAGTATTTT. This translates into CASSPLSAGGVTDAQYF.

This chain connects TRBV7-6 to TRBJ2-7, with 11 bases fitting TRBD1. V lost 5 bases to trimming and J lost 7 bases; unmatched junction nucleotides: 7. The CDR3 totals 14 residues. The germline gives CDR1 SGHVS, CDR2 FNYEAQ. Written as DNA, the CDR3 is TGTGCCAGCAGCCCGAGGACAGGGGGCAGTGAGCAGTACTTC. This sequence encodes CASSPRTGGSEQYF.

The V gene is TRBV7-6, the J gene TRBJ2-7, with D perhaps TRBD2 (5 bases). V lost 5 bases and J 3 bases, leaving 11 bases between the germline ends. The CDR3 is 13 amino acids. The germline V gene encodes CDR1 SGHVS and CDR2 FNYEAQ. CDR3 sequence reads: CASSRTGSYEQYF. As DNA, the CDR3 is TGTGCCAGCAGCCGGACTGGGAGCTACGAGCAGTACTTC.

The chain has TRBV5-1 and TRBJ2-1, with 7 bases identical to TRBD2. Germline lookup yields CDR1 SGHRS and CDR2 YFSETQ. The CDR3 has 17 residues. Trimming took 4 bases from V and 6 from J; bases not matched to a gene: 16. CDR3 loop: CASSPLDLWREINEQFF. The DNA for the CDR3 is TGCGCCAGCAGCCCCCTCGACCTTTGGCGGGAGATCAATGAGCAGTTCTTC. Filled out from reference TRBV5-1 and TRBJ2-1, the complete variable domain reads KAGVTQTPRYLIKTRGQQVTLSCSPISGHRSVSWYQQTPGQGLQFLFEYFSETQRNKGNFPGRFSGRQFSNSRSEMNVSTLELGDSALYLCASSPLDLWREINEQFFGPGTRLTVL.

In the case of this clone: The conserved phenylalanine or tryptophan normally closing the CDR3 is absent here, so this likely arose from a read error. No DNA is shown, since the ends of the CDR3 on it are uncertain; the CDR3 is the one TCRdb lists. This rearrangement joins TRBV18 to TRBJ2-7; the DNA was not compared with TRBD1, the D call given in the table. The germline V gene has CDR1 KGHSH and CDR2 LQKENI. Ends included, the CDR3 has 11 residues. The CDR3 loop reads CASSPPVRAPH.

The chain has TRBV6-4 and TRBJ1-1; 8 bases match TRBD1. Losses at the gene ends were 7 bases for V and 0 bases for J; bases not matched to a gene: 19. The CDR3 is 19 amino acids. Germline V gives CDR1 MRHNA, CDR2 SNTAGT. For the CDR3, the DNA is TGTGCCAGCATCCCGAAGACCAACAGGGGGGAGTGGCTGAACACTGAAGCTTTCTTT. Translating it yields CASIPKTNRGEWLNTEAFF.

The rearrangement joins TRBV5-1 to TRBJ1-2; D remains unclear. The CDR3 loop spans 13 amino acids. Germline CDR1 SGHRS, CDR2 YFSETQ. Trimming took off 3 bases at V and 7 bases at J, with 13 bases between the two ends. The CDR3 reads CASSSDLGGGYTF. The CDR3 DNA follows: TGCGCCAGCAGCTCGGACCTCGGAGGTGGCTACACCTTC.

V gene TRBV5-1 combines with J gene TRBJ2-2; 7 bases are shared with TRBD2. Per germline, CDR1 SGHRS and CDR2 YFSETQ. With 5 bases clipped from V and 7 bases from J, the junction kept 14 bases outside the gene matches. The CDR3 loop spans 16 amino acids. CDR3 nucleotides: TGCGCCAGCAGTCCCGCGGGCGGGAGCGATGGCGGGGAGCTGTTTTTT. Its protein is CASSPAGGSDGGELFF. Filled out from reference TRBV5-1 and TRBJ2-2, the complete variable domain reads KAGVTQTPRYLIKTRGQQVTLSCSPISGHRSVSWYQQTPGQGLQFLFEYFSETQRNKGNFPGRFSGRQFSNSRSEMNVSTLELGDSALYLCASSPAGGSDGGELFFGEGSRLTVL.

This sequence joins TRBV4-1 and TRBJ2-7; the match to TRBD2 covers 13 bases. Unmatched junction bases numbered 3, after V lost 3 bases and J lost 4 bases. This CDR3 is built from 15 residues. Germline-derived CDR1 and CDR2 are MGHRA and YSYEKL. For the CDR3, the DNA is TGCGCCAGCAGCCATCGGACTAGCGGGAGTTACGAGCAGTACTTC. Amino acids: CASSHRTSGSYEQYF.

The chain links TRBV29-1 to TRBJ1-1, with D hard to call. V lost 3 bases, J lost 6 bases, and 14 bases lay in between. The CDR3 extends over 13 amino acids. The germline gives CDR1 SQVTM, CDR2 ANQGSEA. CDR3 residues: CSVEGGLMAEAFF. The CDR3 nucleotides are TGCAGCGTTGAGGGCGGACTCATGGCTGAAGCTTTCTTT.